This TCR beta chain was captured in a study of T cell responses to AZD1222 COVID-19 vaccine. Study results and limitations: Recipients of two AZD1222 doses showed rising Spike-specific TCR breadth and depth. The study identified only five or six AZD1222 recipients as seropositive at baseline. Reportedly, nearly half of unique spike TCRs recognized epitopes outside B.1.351/B.1.1.7 mutations. Possibly, clonal diversity was underestimated; donors were largely white British and included more females.

This CDR3 spans 15 amino acids. Per germline, CDR1 SGHRS and CDR2 YFSETQ. V dropped 5 bases and J dropped 1 base, with 16 bases sitting between them. Sequencing used immunoSEQ multiplex PCR; TCRdb keeps in-frame clones, though not all of them. In the table there are 90,000 to 150,000 clones, 70% to 90% of which are singletons. As concerns this clone: Its antigen is not known.

This receptor was taken from an adult who received the AZD1222 COVID-19 vaccine. The genes are TRBV5-1 and TRBJ2-7; D gene unclear. The material sequenced was peripheral blood, taken 28 days after the second AZD1222 dose. CDR3 amino acids: CASSFNQDSSYEQYF. The CDR3 DNA is TGCGCCAGCAGTTTTAATCAAGATTCATCCTACGAGCAGTACTTC.